These 2 T cell receptor beta chains were sequenced from one sample in a study of blood T cell repertoires in COVID-19. Sequenced by immunoSEQ multiplex PCR; TCRdb stores in-frame clones only, minus some. The sample lists some 140,000 clones; 80% to 85% were seen once. Source material: peripheral blood. The receptors derive from a woman aged 55 to 70 with active or convalescent COVID-19.

This clone was seen a single time. The V call is TRBV19, the J call TRBJ2-5; no firm D call. The CDR3 has 15 residues. Per germline, CDR1 LNHDA and CDR2 SQIVND (reference sequence). V shed 5 bases and J shed 3 bases, with 16 bases lying between them. DNA of the CDR3: TGTGCCAGTAGTTCCACGGCTAGAAGTGAAGAGACCCAGTACTTC. Translating it yields CASSSTARSEETQYF.

This chain uses TRBV19 with TRBJ2-1, with 10 positions matching TRBD2. This CDR3 is built from 13 residues. V shed 7 bases and J 3 bases; nucleotides not matched to a gene: 0. Germline CDR1 and CDR2: LNHDA and SQIVND (reference sequence). This CDR3 reads CASTSGSYNEQFF. The CDR3 coding sequence is TGTGCCAGTACTAGCGGGAGCTACAATGAGCAGTTCTTC.